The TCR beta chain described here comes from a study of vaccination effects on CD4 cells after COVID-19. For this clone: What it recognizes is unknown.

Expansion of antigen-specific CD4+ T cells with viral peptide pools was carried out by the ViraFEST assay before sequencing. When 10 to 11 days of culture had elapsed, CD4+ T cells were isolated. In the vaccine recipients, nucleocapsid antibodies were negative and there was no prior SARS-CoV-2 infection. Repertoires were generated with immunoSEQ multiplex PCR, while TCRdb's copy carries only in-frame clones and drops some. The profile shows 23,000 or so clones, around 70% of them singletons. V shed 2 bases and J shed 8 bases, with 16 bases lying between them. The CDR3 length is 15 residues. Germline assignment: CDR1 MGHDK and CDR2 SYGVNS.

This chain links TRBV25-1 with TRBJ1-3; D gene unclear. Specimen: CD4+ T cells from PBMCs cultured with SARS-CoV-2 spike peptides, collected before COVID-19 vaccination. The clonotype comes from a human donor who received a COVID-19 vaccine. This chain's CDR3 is CASSEGETTGHTIYF. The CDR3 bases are TGTGCCAGCAGTGAAGGGGAGACGACCGGGCACACCATATATTTT. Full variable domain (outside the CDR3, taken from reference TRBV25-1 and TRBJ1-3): EADIYQTPRYLVIGTGKKITLECSQTMGHDKMYWYQQDPGMELHLIHYSYGVNSTEKGDLSSESTVSRIRTEHFPLTLESARPSHTSQYLCASSEGETTGHTIYFGEGSWLTVV.